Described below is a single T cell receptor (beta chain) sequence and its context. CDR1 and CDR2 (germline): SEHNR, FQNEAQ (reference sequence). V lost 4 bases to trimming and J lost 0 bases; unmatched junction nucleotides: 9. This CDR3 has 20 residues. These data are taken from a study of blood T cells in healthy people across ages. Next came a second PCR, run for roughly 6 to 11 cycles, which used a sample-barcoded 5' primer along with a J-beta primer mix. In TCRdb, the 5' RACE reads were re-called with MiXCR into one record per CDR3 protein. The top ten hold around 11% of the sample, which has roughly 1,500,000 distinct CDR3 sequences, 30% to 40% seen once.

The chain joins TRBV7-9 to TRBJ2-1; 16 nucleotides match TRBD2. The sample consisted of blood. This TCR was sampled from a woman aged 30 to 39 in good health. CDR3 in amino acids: CASSSPGTSGGAISYNEQFF. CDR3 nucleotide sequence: TGTGCCAGCAGCTCCCCCGGGACTAGCGGGGGGGCCATCTCCTACAATGAGCAGTTCTTC.